Listed here are 23 T cell receptor beta chains from one sample, sequenced in a study of blood T cell repertoires in COVID-19. Sequencing used immunoSEQ multiplex PCR; TCRdb keeps in-frame clones, though not all of them. The sample lists roughly 88,000 clones, roughly 80% seen once, with approximately 16% in the top ten. The sample comprised peripheral blood. All receptors derive from a woman older than 75 with active or convalescent COVID-19.

This clone has more than one count but fewer than ten. The V and J genes are TRBV18 and TRBJ1-2, with D possibly being TRBD1 (6 bases). This CDR3 contains 16 residues. The V end lost 3 bases, the J end lost 5 bases, and 19 bases lay between the germline ends. Germline V CDR1 and CDR2: KGHSH, LQKENI. CDR3 amino acids: CASSPDSQPVVYGYTF. CDR3 sequence (DNA): TGTGCCAGCTCACCGGACAGTCAGCCTGTGGTTTATGGCTACACCTTC.

The chain links TRBV6-2 or TRBV6-3 to TRBJ2-7; 7 bases align to TRBD2. Germline CDR1 MNHEY, CDR2 SVGEGT. This CDR3 spans 14 amino acids. V shed 6 bases, J shed 2 bases, and the junction held 7 bases outside the gene matches. CDR3 protein: CASSQSGVTYEQYF. Here the CDR3 DNA reads TGTGCCAGCAGCCAAAGCGGGGTTACCTACGAGCAGTACTTC.

The chain employs TRBV7-3 and TRBJ2-2, with 7 bases identical to TRBD2. This CDR3 spans 18 amino acids. The V and J ends lost 0 bases and 0 bases, in that order; junction bases with no gene match: 7. Germline lookup yields CDR1 SGHTA and CDR2 FQGTGA. In DNA form, the CDR3 reads TGTGCCAGCAGCTTAACCGGGATAGCGGGCTCGAACACCGGGGAGCTGTTTTTT. Translated, it gives CASSLTGIAGSNTGELFF.

V gene TRBV28 combines with J gene TRBJ1-2; the match to TRBD1 covers 9 bases. The germline gives CDR1 MDHEN, CDR2 SYDVKM. This CDR3 is built from 17 residues. The trim removed 5 bases at V and 5 bases at J, leaving 15 bases unmatched. The CDR3: CASSPLLGTGFSYGYTF. The CDR3 DNA is TGTGCCAGCAGTCCTCTCCTGGGGACAGGGTTCTCGTATGGCTACACCTTC.

The chain couples TRBV19 to TRBJ2-1; 11 bases are a match to TRBD1. This CDR3 is 17 amino acids long. CDR1 is LNHDA, CDR2 SQIVND, per germline (reference sequence). With V trimmed by 4 bases and J by 7 bases, 12 bases remained unmatched. The CDR3 protein is CASSSIPGQGGKNEQFF. Here the CDR3 DNA reads TGTGCCAGTAGTAGCATCCCGGGACAGGGGGGAAAGAATGAGCAGTTCTTC.

J is TRBJ2-7 and V is TRBV3-1 (or the pseudogene TRBV3-2); possible D gene TRBD2, 6 bases. This CDR3 has 16 residues. The germline V gene has CDR1 LGHDT and CDR2 YNNKEL (reference sequence). With 3 bases removed from V and 0 bases from J, the gap between germline ends came to 15 bases. The CDR3 DNA reads as TGTGCCAGCAGCCACCTCGGAGGGCAGGTCTCCTACGAGCAGTACTTC. Translated: CASSHLGGQVSYEQYF.

The chain combines TRBV6-2 or TRBV6-3 with TRBJ2-5; D might be TRBD2 (7 bases). The V and J ends lost 2 bases and 3 bases respectively, with 13 bases between them. This CDR3 has 15 amino acids. Germline CDR1 MNHEY, CDR2 SVGEGT. This chain's CDR3 is CASSYPRGGEETQYF. The CDR3 DNA sequence: TGTGCCAGCAGTTACCCCAGGGGAGGGGAAGAGACCCAGTACTTC.

This clone was picked up a small number of times. The rearrangement joins TRBV6-5 to TRBJ2-2, with TRBD1 identical over 9 bases. The germline V gene has CDR1 MNHEY and CDR2 SVGAGI. The CDR3 length is 14 residues. After removal of 6 bases from V and 5 bases from J, the junction contained 4 bases not matched to a gene. Written as DNA, the CDR3 is TGTGCCAGCAGGACCGGGACAGGGACCGGGGAGCTGTTTTTT. Encoded protein: CASRTGTGTGELFF.

This rearrangement joins TRBV5-1 to TRBJ1-4; TRBD1 is a possible D gene (5 bases). The V and J ends lost 0 bases and 6 bases respectively, with 12 bases between them. The CDR3 extends over 15 amino acids. Looked up from germline, CDR1 is SGHRS and CDR2 is YFSETQ. The CDR3, as DNA: TGCGCCAGCAGCTTGGCAGGGCTGCAGGATGAAAAACTGTTTTTT. Its protein product is CASSLAGLQDEKLFF.

V is TRBV6-5 and J is TRBJ2-1; TRBD1 matches 7 bases. V dropped 8 bases and J dropped 5; count of bases not matched to a gene: 6. The CDR3 spans 13 residues. Germline V gene lookup returns CDR1 MNHEY and CDR2 SVGAGI. The CDR3 protein is CASGDSLNNEQFF. The CDR3 bases are TGTGCCAGCGGGGACAGTCTTAACAATGAGCAGTTCTTC.

The chain employs TRBV2 and TRBJ2-1, with TRBD1 matching over 9 bases. This CDR3 has 16 residues. V was pared by 2 bases and J by 7 bases, with 9 bases of the junction left unmatched. CDR1 SNHLY and CDR2 FYNNEI come from the germline V gene. DNA of the CDR3: TGTGCCAGCAGTGAACAGGGACAGGGCTATGTGAATGAGCAGTTCTTC. Translating it yields CASSEQGQGYVNEQFF.

The chain links TRBV6-5 to TRBJ2-3; 8 bases fit TRBD1. This CDR3 contains 15 residues. V dropped 8 bases and J dropped 2; count of bases not matched to a gene: 9. Germline V CDR1 and CDR2: MNHEY, SVGAGI. The CDR3 loop reads CASRRLDRVTDTQYF. Here the CDR3 DNA reads TGTGCCAGCCGCCGGTTGGACAGGGTCACAGATACGCAGTATTTT.

In its sample, this clone was seen a few times. The gene calls are TRBV30 and TRBJ2-7; D is undetermined. CDR3 size: 13 residues. V shed 2 bases and J shed 6 bases, with 14 bases lying between them. CDR1 is GTSNPN, CDR2 SVGIG, per germline (reference sequence). CDR3 sequence reads: CAWSTRGVGEQYF. As DNA, the CDR3 is TGTGCCTGGAGTACCCGCGGAGTGGGCGAGCAGTACTTC. The full variable domain, rest sourced from reference TRBV30 and TRBJ2-7, is SQTIHQWPATLVQPVGSPLSLECTVEGTSNPNLYWYRQAAGRGLQLLFYSVGIGQISSEVPQNLSASRPQDRQFILSSKKLLLSDSGFYLCAWSTRGVGEQYFGPGTRLTVT.

This chain uses TRBV5-4 with TRBJ1-2; 8 nucleotides align to TRBD1. V lost 4 bases, J lost 3 bases, and 8 bases stayed unmatched. The CDR3 runs to 15 residues. Germline values: CDR1 SGHNT, CDR2 YYREEE (reference sequence). The CDR3 coding sequence is TGTGCCAGCAGCCCCGCAGGGGGCGCTTACTATGGCTACACCTTC. It specifies CASSPAGGAYYGYTF.

J is TRBJ1-1 and V is TRBV28, with D perhaps TRBD1 (6 bases). CDR1 is MDHEN, CDR2 SYDVKM, per germline. V lost 7 bases, J lost 8 bases, and 11 bases lay in between. The CDR3 consists of 11 residues. CDR3 coding DNA: TGTGCCAGCACCCAGGGGATGGAAGCTTTCTTT. It yields the protein CASTQGMEAFF.

This chain joins TRBV7-2 and TRBJ2-1; possibly TRBD2 for D (5 bases). Germline V gene lookup returns CDR1 SGHTA and CDR2 FQGNSA. Trimming cost V 3 bases and J 6 bases, with 12 bases left between them. The CDR3 totals 14 residues. The CDR3 sequence: CASSFSGEFNEQFF. DNA for the CDR3: TGTGCCAGCAGCTTCTCTGGGGAGTTCAATGAGCAGTTCTTC.

The V gene is TRBV5-4, the J gene TRBJ1-1; no firm D call. Trimming pared 0 bases from V and 0 bases from J, leaving 9 bases between. CDR1 and CDR2 from the germline V gene are SGHNT and YYREEE (reference sequence). The CDR3 has 15 amino acids. DNA of the CDR3: TGTGCCAGCAGCTTGGCCGGAGGGATGAACACTGAAGCTTTCTTT. Protein sequence: CASSLAGGMNTEAFF.

The V call is TRBV28, the J call TRBJ1-2; no definite D call. Trimming cost V 0 bases and J 0 bases, with 14 bases left between them. There are 17 residues in the CDR3. Germline-derived CDR1 and CDR2 are MDHEN and SYDVKM. The CDR3 coding sequence is TGTGCCAGCAGTTTATGGGCTCGACAAAGAGCTAACTATGGCTACACCTTC. Translation: CASSLWARQRANYGYTF.

The V call is TRBV5-1, the J call TRBJ1-2; D ambiguous. Trimming cost V 2 bases and J 1 base, with 6 bases left between them. Per germline, CDR1 SGHRS and CDR2 YFSETQ. The CDR3 is 13 amino acids. CDR3 nucleotide sequence: TGCGCCAGCAGCTTAGAGTTTAACTATGGCTACACCTTC. The encoded protein is CASSLEFNYGYTF.

This clone came up once. V usage is TRBV4-1 and J usage is TRBJ2-3; 10 bases map to TRBD2. Germline values: CDR1 MGHRA, CDR2 YSYEKL. CDR3 size: 16 residues. With V trimmed by 2 bases and J by 0 bases, 2 bases remained unmatched. The CDR3 here is CASSQLSGRSTDTQYF. As DNA, the CDR3 is TGCGCCAGCAGCCAACTTAGCGGGAGGAGCACAGATACGCAGTATTTT.

The J gene is TRBJ1-2, the V gene TRBV3-1 (or the pseudogene TRBV3-2); weak D call: TRBD1 (6 bases). CDR1 LGHDT and CDR2 YNNKEL come from the germline V gene (reference sequence). The CDR3 is 16 amino acids. The germline V and J ends were trimmed by 1 base and 6 bases, with 18 bases remaining between them. CDR3 DNA: TGTGCCAGCAGCCAAGCCGGGACACTGGGAAACGATGGCTACACCTTC. Its protein product is CASSQAGTLGNDGYTF.

This sequence joins TRBV18 and TRBJ2-5; 8 positions agree with TRBD2. The V segment lost 4 bases and the J segment 1 base; nucleotides outside the gene matches: 5. The CDR3 is 15 amino acids. Germline loops: CDR1 KGHSH, CDR2 LQKENI. CDR3 protein: CASSLAGIIQETQYF. CDR3 nucleotide sequence: TGTGCCAGCTCACTAGCGGGGATCATCCAAGAGACCCAGTACTTC.

This rearrangement joins TRBV25-1 to TRBJ1-4; D is perhaps TRBD1 (5 bases). Germline-derived CDR1 and CDR2 are MGHDK and SYGVNS. V was clipped by 6 bases and J by 8 bases, with 10 bases between them. CDR3 size: 12 residues. DNA for the CDR3: TGTGCCAGCAGGAAGGGGCAAGAAAAACTGTTTTTT. Its translation is CASRKGQEKLFF.